Listed below are T cell receptor beta chains from one sample, sequenced in a study of blood T cell repertoires in COVID-19. This table comes from immunoSEQ multiplex PCR, and its TCRdb copy is limited to in-frame clones, with some not included. Of 400,000 to 500,000 clones listed, around 87% are singletons. Sequencing input: PBMCs or T cells enriched from blood (not recorded which). The receptors originated from a woman in her thirties or forties who had recovered from COVID-19. The CDR3 runs from the conserved cysteine through the conserved F or W. A D gene is named only where the DNA matches it firmly. Clone size is given for some rows only: seen once, a few or many times, or a class if the clone is expanded.

-,-,TRBJ2-7,TRBV14,TGTGCCAGCAGCCAGCAACTTCCCCTCGGTAGCGAGCAGTACTTC,CASSQQLPLGSEQYF
TRBD2,-,TRBJ2-3,TRBV18,TGTGCCAGCTCACCACTTGGGACTACCTCCCGGACAGATACGCAGTATTTT,CASSPLGTTSRTDTQYF
TRBD1,-,TRBJ2-5,TRBV7-9,TGTGCCAGCAGCTTTACGGGACAGGGATTCCAAGAGACCCAGTACTTC,CASSFTGQGFQETQYF
TRBD2,once,TRBJ2-1,TRBV27,TGTGCCAGCAGTACACCAGCGGGAGGGTTGTACAATGAGCAGTTCTTC,CASSTPAGGLYNEQFF
-,-,TRBJ1-5,TRBV10-3,TGTGCCACAGCCGGACAGTTCGCCAATCAGCCCCAGCATTTT,CATAGQFANQPQHF
TRBD2,-,TRBJ2-3,TRBV20-1,TGCAGTGCTAGTTCCGCGGGAGGGTTTACGACAGATACGCAGTATTTT,CSASSAGGFTTDTQYF
-,-,TRBJ2-1,TRBV5-1,TGCGCCAGCAGCTCACTACCCTCCTACAATGAGCAGTTCTTC,CASSSLPSYNEQFF
TRBD1,once,TRBJ1-2,TRBV6-2/TRBV6-3,TGTGCCAGCAGTCCGGACAGGTTGAAAGGCTACACCTTC,CASSPDRLKGYTF
-,-,TRBJ1-1,TRBV19,TGTGCCAGTAGTATTTTTTCGGATGGAGAGGAAGCTTTCTTT,CASSIFSDGEEAFF
-,-,TRBJ2-1,TRBV19,TGTGCCAGTACTCGAGACATCTCCTACAATGAGCAGTTCTTC,CASTRDISYNEQFF
-,-,TRBJ1-1,TRBV7-2,TGTGCCAGCAGCTTAGTGCGGAGGAAGAACACTGAAGCTTTCTTT,CASSLVRRKNTEAFF
-,-,TRBJ2-7,TRBV11-2,TGTGCCAGCAGCTTAGACCCCGTCCTCGAGCAGTACTTC,CASSLDPVLEQYF
-,-,TRBJ1-1,TRBV6-5,TGTGCCAGCATTATCCACAAGAACACTGAAGCTTTCTTT,CASIIHKNTEAFF
-,once,TRBJ1-3,TRBV4-1,TGCGCCAGCAGCCATGGACAGAGGATCGAAAACACCATATATTTT,CASSHGQRIENTIYF
-,-,TRBJ1-1,TRBV5-1,TGCGCCAGCAGCTTGGGACAGACTAACACTGAAGCTTTCTTT,CASSLGQTNTEAFF
-,-,TRBJ1-5,TRBV10-3,TGTGCCATCAGCTCTCGGGGGGCCCGGAGCAATCAGCCCCAGCATTTT,CAISSRGARSNQPQHF
-,-,TRBJ1-1,TRBV20-1,TGCAGTGCTGGAGACAGGTTTGAAGCTTTCTTT,CSAGDRFEAFF
-,few,TRBJ1-2,TRBV11-2,TGTGCCAGCAGCTCCCCTGGCAGGGTGGGAGGCTACACCTTC,CASSSPGRVGGYTF
TRBD1,once,TRBJ2-7,TRBV5-4,TGTGCCAGCAGCCCGCCGGGACAGCTATACGAGCAGTACTTC,CASSPPGQLYEQYF
-,-,TRBJ1-1,TRBV29-1,TGCAGCGGCAAACAGGGCGCTGAAGCTTTCTTT,CSGKQGAEAFF
TRBD2,few,TRBJ2-3,TRBV7-7,TGTGCCAGCAGCTTCGTGACTAGCGGGGACACAGATACGCAGTATTTT,CASSFVTSGDTDTQYF
-,once,TRBJ1-3,TRBV7-9,TGTGCCAGCAGCAACCGACAGACTGGAAACACCATATATTTT,CASSNRQTGNTIYF
TRBD1,-,TRBJ2-1,TRBV7-2,TGTGCCAGCAGCTTAGTGGGCCCGGGACAGGGGTACTTCTTC,CASSLVGPGQGYFF
TRBD2,once,TRBJ2-1,TRBV6-5,TGTGCCAGCAGACAACTAGCGGGCTACCACAATGAGCAGTTCTTC,CASRQLAGYHNEQFF
TRBD1,-,TRBJ2-7,TRBV5-1,TGCGCCAGCAGCTTGTCTGGGACAGGGGAAAAACAGTACTTC,CASSLSGTGEKQYF
-,-,TRBJ1-1,TRBV13,TGTGCCAGCAGCCTGGGAGAGACTGAAGCTTTCTTT,CASSLGETEAFF
TRBD1,-,TRBJ1-3,TRBV4-3,TGCGCCAGCAGCCAAGATACCTGGACAGGGGGCTTTTCTCGGGAAAACACCATATATTTT,CASSQDTWTGGFSRENTIYF
-,-,TRBJ2-1,TRBV24-1,TGTGCCACCAGTGATAGGTTGGCTAGTCGGGATAATGAGCAGTTCTTC,CATSDRLASRDNEQFF
-,once,TRBJ2-1,TRBV11-2,TGTGCCAGCAGCCCACTTAAGCGACGCTCCTACAATGAGCAGTTCTTC,CASSPLKRRSYNEQFF
TRBD1,few,TRBJ2-3,TRBV24-1,TGTGCCACCGCCGCGAGACAGGGGGAAACAGATACGCAGTATTTT,CATAARQGETDTQYF
-,once,TRBJ1-1,TRBV10-3,TGTGCCATCAGTGGGACAAGCCAGGACACTGAAGCTTTCTTT,CAISGTSQDTEAFF
-,once,TRBJ1-1,TRBV27,TGTGCCAGCAGTTTAGATCGGGTCACTGAAGCTTTCTTT,CASSLDRVTEAFF
-,-,TRBJ1-3,TRBV5-6,TGTGCCAGCAGCTTGGTCCCCCAGGGGGGAAACACCATATATTTT,CASSLVPQGGNTIYF
-,-,TRBJ2-1,TRBV29-1,TGCAGCGTTGGACAAGCGGGCGCGGGGCACAATGAGCAGTTCTTC,CSVGQAGAGHNEQFF
-,-,TRBJ2-1,TRBV6-2/TRBV6-3,TGTGCCAGCAGTTATCGGAGTACACCGGGGAATGAGCAGTTCTTC,CASSYRSTPGNEQFF
-,-,TRBJ2-2,TRBV2,TGTGCCACCAAGCTAGTGAGAGAGGGGGAGCTGTTTTTT,CATKLVREGELFF
TRBD2,-,TRBJ2-1,TRBV19,TGTGCCAGTTTCACTAGCGGGAGGCCAAGGGAGCAGTTCTTC,CASFTSGRPREQFF
TRBD2,-,TRBJ2-7,TRBV9,TGTGCCAGCAGCGTAGGAGAGCGGGGCTACGAGCAGTACTTC,CASSVGERGYEQYF
TRBD2,-,TRBJ2-1,TRBV5-4,TGTGCCAGCAGCTTAGGACTAGCGAAAAATGAGCAGTTCTTC,CASSLGLAKNEQFF
-,-,TRBJ2-1,TRBV3-1/TRBV3-2,TGTGCCAGCAGCCGGGCTGCACGAAACAATGAGCAGTTCTTC,CASSRAARNNEQFF
-,-,TRBJ1-4,TRBV7-6,TGTGCCAGCAGCTTAGAGTTGACTCGGAGTGAAAAACTGTTTTTT,CASSLELTRSEKLFF
TRBD1,-,TRBJ2-7,TRBV7-2,TGTGCCAGCAGCGGACCGGGACAGGTTTCCTACGAGCAGTACTTC,CASSGPGQVSYEQYF
-,-,TRBJ1-1,TRBV12-3/TRBV12-4,TGTGCCAGCAGTTTAGTGGGGGGCACTGAAGCTTTCTTT,CASSLVGGTEAFF
-,-,TRBJ2-7,TRBV7-2,TGTGCCAGCGGTCGGGGGATCTCCTACGAGCAGTACTTC,CASGRGISYEQYF
-,-,TRBJ1-2,TRBV6-5,TGTGCCAGCAGAGCCTACAGGGATAACTATGGCTACACCTTC,CASRAYRDNYGYTF
-,-,TRBJ1-4,TRBV10-3,TGTGCCATCAGTGAGTCGGGACAAATGGAAGAAAAACTGTTTTTT,CAISESGQMEEKLFF
-,-,TRBJ1-1,TRBV11-2,TGTGCCAGCAGCCGACAGGACTTGAACACTGAAGCTTTCTTT,CASSRQDLNTEAFF
TRBD1,-,TRBJ1-1,TRBV28,TGTGCCAGCAGTTTAAAGGGGGCCCACACTGAAGCTTTCTTT,CASSLKGAHTEAFF
-,-,TRBJ1-6,TRBV5-1,TGCGCCAGCAGCTTGGACCAGGGGACGAATTCACCCCTCCACTTT,CASSLDQGTNSPLHF
TRBD2,-,TRBJ2-1,TRBV5-4,TGTGCCAGCAGCTTGGCCGGGACTAGCGGCATCGGGGAGCAGTTCTTC,CASSLAGTSGIGEQFF
-,-,TRBJ2-1,TRBV5-1,TGCGCCAGCAGCCTGACCAGGGTGCAGAATGAGCAGTTCTTC,CASSLTRVQNEQFF
TRBD1,-,TRBJ2-7,TRBV4-3,TGCGCCAGCAGCCAAGGCCAGGGGGCTTACGAGCAGTACTTC,CASSQGQGAYEQYF